The 31 T cell receptor beta chains given below trace back to one sample, sequenced in a study of T cell responses to AZD1222 COVID-19 vaccine. Profiled with immunoSEQ multiplex PCR; TCRdb holds only in-frame clones, not every one. The table has 150,000 or so clones, roughly 93% seen once; the top ten hold 0.9% to 1.2%. This sample comprised peripheral blood, obtained 28 days after the second AZD1222 dose. Source of these receptors: an adult who received the AZD1222 COVID-19 vaccine.

The chain carries TRBV19 and TRBJ2-6, with TRBD2 as a possible D gene (6 bases). From germline, CDR1 is LNHDA and CDR2 SQIVND (reference sequence). Deletions cut 5 bases from V and 0 bases from J, with 11 bases between. The CDR3 spans 16 residues. The CDR3 loop is CASSDKGLSGANVLTF. DNA of the CDR3: TGTGCCAGTAGTGATAAGGGACTCTCTGGGGCCAACGTCCTGACTTTC.

The rearrangement joins TRBV5-1 to TRBJ1-1; D is unclear. This CDR3 spans 15 amino acids. Trimming cost V 0 bases and J 0 bases, with 9 bases left between them. Germline CDR1 and CDR2: SGHRS and YFSETQ. In DNA form, the CDR3 reads TGCGCCAGCAGCTTGGGGACGGAGATGAACACTGAAGCTTTCTTT. It is translated as CASSLGTEMNTEAFF.

The chain combines TRBV7-8 with TRBJ1-1; D might be TRBD1 (6 bases). V gave up 5 bases and J gave up 3 bases, with 13 bases separating them. The CDR3 has 14 amino acids. Germline values: CDR1 SGHVS, CDR2 FQNEAQ. CDR3 protein: CASSPNYRDTEAFF. For the CDR3, the DNA is TGTGCCAGCAGCCCAAACTACAGGGACACTGAAGCTTTCTTT. The variable domain in full, completed from reference TRBV7-8 and TRBJ1-1, reads GAGVSQSPRYKVAKRGQDVALRCDPISGHVSLFWYQQALGQGPEFLTYFQNEAQLDKSGLPSDRFFAERPEGSVSTLKIQRTQQEDSAVYLCASSPNYRDTEAFFGQGTRLTVV.

The chain uses TRBV5-8 and TRBJ1-5; tentative D call: TRBD1 (5 bases). Trimming took 4 bases from V and 3 from J, leaving 11 bases between them. The germline gives CDR1 SGHTS, CDR2 YDEGEE. The length of the CDR3 is 14 residues. The CDR3 reads CASSLRGFNQPQHF. The CDR3 nucleotides are TGTGCCAGCAGCCTGAGGGGATTCAATCAGCCCCAGCATTTT.

This rearrangement joins TRBV10-3 to TRBJ2-7, with 7 bases identical to TRBD1. Germline CDR1 and CDR2: ENHRY and SYGVKD. Trimming at V came to 3 bases and at J to 2 bases, leaving 4 bases not matched to a gene. This CDR3 region has 14 residues. The CDR3 spells CAISDRTGPYEQYF. As DNA, the CDR3 is TGTGCCATCAGTGACAGGACAGGACCCTACGAGCAGTACTTC.

The rearrangement joins TRBV6-5 to TRBJ1-3; no reliable D call. Per germline, CDR1 MNHEY and CDR2 SVGAGI. CDR3 length: 15 residues. Trimming left V 2 bases short and J 2 bases short, with 10 bases between. The CDR3 loop reads CASSYVGRAGNTIYF. The CDR3 coding sequence is TGTGCCAGCAGTTACGTCGGTAGGGCTGGAAACACCATATATTTT.

The rearrangement links TRBV5-4 to TRBJ1-3; no firm D call. The CDR3 is 12 residues long. Germline CDR1 and CDR2: SGHNT and YYREEE (reference sequence). V lost 4 bases, J lost 4 bases, and 6 bases lay in between. CDR3 sequence reads: CASSDRGNTIYF. In DNA, the CDR3 is TGTGCCAGCAGCGATAGAGGAAACACCATATATTTT.

The V and J genes are TRBV11-2 and TRBJ2-5; possibly TRBD2 for D (6 bases). Germline V gives CDR1 SGHAT, CDR2 FQNNGV. Between the trimmed V and J ends, which lost 2 bases and 5 bases, there was a span of 6 bases. There are 12 residues in the CDR3. DNA of the CDR3: TGTGCCAGCAGCTTAAGCGGGGAGACCCAGTACTTC. Its translation is CASSLSGETQYF. The full variable domain, with the rest looked up from reference TRBV11-2 and TRBJ2-5, is EAGVAQSPRYKIIEKRQSVAFWCNPISGHATLYWYQQILGQGPKLLIQFQNNGVVDDSQLPKDRFSAERLKGVDSTLKIQPAKLEDSAVYLCASSLSGETQYFGPGTRLLVL.

About this clone itself: In the same sample, other DNA sequences code for this CDR3. The V gene is TRBV4-2, the J gene TRBJ2-7; no clear D gene. Trimming took 1 base from V and 4 from J, leaving 5 bases between them. The CDR3 consists of 12 residues. The germline CDR1 and CDR2 sequences are LGHNA and YNFKEQ. CDR3 protein: CASSQGRYEQYF. The CDR3 nucleotides read TGTGCCAGCAGCCAAGGTCGGTACGAGCAGTACTTC.

The chain links TRBV3-1 (or the pseudogene TRBV3-2) to TRBJ2-6; a possible D gene is TRBD2 (5 bases). The V gene's germline CDR1 is LGHDT and CDR2 YNNKEL (reference sequence). Trimming left V 4 bases short and J 2 bases short, with 12 bases between. This CDR3 comprises 16 residues. CDR3 sequence (DNA): TGTGCCAGCAGCCTTGGGTCCGGGGCTGGGGCCAACGTCCTGACTTTC. It encodes CASSLGSGAGANVLTF.

V and J are TRBV27 and TRBJ1-5, with D uncertain. The V and J ends lost 10 bases and 2 bases respectively, with 12 bases between them. The CDR3 contains 13 residues. Germline lookup yields CDR1 MNHEY and CDR2 SMNVEV (reference sequence). The CDR3 DNA sequence: TGTGCCACCAGCCAGGCCGGCAATCAGCCCCAGCATTTT. Translation gives CATSQAGNQPQHF.

The chain combines TRBV28 with TRBJ2-6; 8 bases align to TRBD1. Trimming at V came to 7 bases and at J to 0 bases, leaving 5 bases not matched to a gene. CDR3 size: 16 residues. Germline CDR1 is MDHEN and CDR2 is SYDVKM. CDR3 amino acids: CASIQGETSGANVLTF. CDR3 nucleotides: TGTGCCAGCATACAGGGGGAGACCTCTGGGGCCAACGTCCTGACTTTC.

This chain connects TRBV29-1 to TRBJ2-3; 7 bases map to TRBD1. Unmatched junction bases numbered 12, after V lost 5 bases and J lost 1 base. The CDR3 spans 16 residues. Germline V gene data show CDR1 as SQVTM and CDR2 as ANQGSEA. Here the CDR3 DNA reads TGCAGCGTTTTGGGGTTGACAGGGAGAGGCACAGATACGCAGTATTTT. Amino acids: CSVLGLTGRGTDTQYF.

The rearrangement links TRBV28 to TRBJ1-2; TRBD1 might be the D (5 bases). Deletions cut 6 bases from V and 7 bases from J, with 12 bases between. This CDR3 has 12 amino acids. In germline, CDR1 is MDHEN, CDR2 SYDVKM. The CDR3 nucleotides are TGTGCCAGCAGACGTGGGGCTCTTGGCTACACCTTC. As protein: CASRRGALGYTF.

This clone was seen once. V is TRBV5-1 and J is TRBJ2-7; possibly TRBD1 or TRBD2 for D (6 bases each). V lost 4 bases and J 0 bases, leaving 14 bases between the germline ends. Germline CDR1 is SGHRS and CDR2 is YFSETQ. This CDR3 contains 15 residues. The CDR3 loop reads CASSRGLGSSYEQYF. CDR3 sequence (DNA): TGCGCCAGCAGCCGGGGGCTCGGGAGCTCCTACGAGCAGTACTTC.

V and J are TRBV9 and TRBJ1-3, with TRBD1 as a possible D gene (6 bases). CDR1 is SGDLS and CDR2 is YYNGEE in the germline V gene. The CDR3 covers 17 residues. V lost 4 bases to trimming and J lost 4 bases, with 21 bases between them. CDR3 DNA sequence: TGTGCCAGCAGCCGAGAACCTTACGGGGGGCTAGGAAACACCATATATTTT. It translates to CASSREPYGGLGNTIYF.

The chain couples TRBV19 to TRBJ2-1; the match to TRBD2 covers 9 bases. The CDR3 runs 16 residues. Per germline, CDR1 LNHDA and CDR2 SQIVND (reference sequence). The V and J ends lost 8 bases and 5 bases, in that order; junction bases with no gene match: 13. The CDR3 DNA is TGTGCCAGTCGGGTTAGCGGGAGAAGGAGAGACAATGAGCAGTTCTTC. Translating it yields CASRVSGRRRDNEQFF.

The V and J genes are TRBV19 and TRBJ1-1; 9 positions agree with TRBD1. V trimming: 5 bases; J trimming: 4 bases; junction bases outside the gene matches: 11. Germline CDR1 LNHDA, CDR2 SQIVND (reference sequence). The CDR3 is made up of 16 amino acids. CDR3: CASSRGTGTLSTEAFF. The CDR3 nucleotides are TGTGCCAGTAGTCGAGGGACAGGGACGTTGAGCACTGAAGCTTTCTTT.

The CDR3 loop reads CASSNPGLNTEAFF. CDR3 in DNA: TGTGCCAGCAGCAATCCAGGGCTGAACACTGAAGCTTTCTTT. V usage is TRBV21-1 and J usage is TRBJ1-1; TRBD1, as called in the table, went unchecked against the DNA. TRBV21-1 is classified as a pseudogene. The CDR3 is 14 amino acids.

The rearrangement uses TRBV4-2 and TRBJ1-4; D uncertain. This CDR3 is 16 amino acids long. V dropped 4 bases and J dropped 8 bases, with 20 bases sitting between them. Germline V CDR1 and CDR2: LGHNA, YNFKEQ. The CDR3 loop reads CASSPTAGSTKEKLFF. The CDR3 DNA is TGTGCCAGCAGCCCGACGGCGGGCAGCACGAAAGAAAAACTGTTTTTT.

The chain recombines TRBV2 with TRBJ1-5; weak D call: TRBD1 (6 bases). CDR3 length: 15 residues. Trimming took off 4 bases at V and 3 bases at J, with 13 bases between the two ends. CDR1 and CDR2 from the germline V gene are SNHLY and FYNNEI. DNA of the CDR3: TGTGCCAGCAGTGGCCCGACAGGAATCAATCAGCCCCAGCATTTT. Its translation: CASSGPTGINQPQHF.

This sequence joins TRBV3-1 (or the pseudogene TRBV3-2) and TRBJ2-5; a weak D match, TRBD1 (6 bases). The CDR3 runs to 17 residues. V shed 4 bases and J shed 0 bases, with 18 bases lying between them. Germline-derived CDR1 and CDR2 are LGHDT and YNNKEL (reference sequence). The CDR3 DNA reads as TGTGCCAGCAGCCCCGACGTGGGGGCGCCGTACCAAGAGACCCAGTACTTC. It encodes CASSPDVGAPYQETQYF.

The chain links TRBV10-3 to TRBJ1-3; D gene unclear. V was cut by 3 bases and J by 3 bases, with 15 bases left in between. The CDR3 has 16 residues. CDR1 is ENHRY, CDR2 SYGVKD, per germline. This CDR3 reads CAISDPAGVVGNTIYF. The CDR3 region has the DNA TGTGCCATCAGTGACCCGGCCGGGGTTGTTGGAAACACCATATATTTT.

The chain carries TRBV18 and TRBJ2-7, with 7 bases that match TRBD2. The CDR3 has 15 amino acids. The trim removed 4 bases at V and 6 bases at J, leaving 12 bases unmatched. Germline assignment: CDR1 KGHSH and CDR2 LQKENI. DNA for the CDR3: TGTGCCAGCTCACTTCAGGGAGGGGAAATCTCCGAGCAGTACTTC. This translates into CASSLQGGEISEQYF.

The chain combines TRBV7-9 with TRBJ1-3; D might be TRBD1 (6 bases). Looked up from germline, CDR1 is SEHNR and CDR2 is FQNEAQ (reference sequence). There are 17 residues in the CDR3. V lost 5 bases to trimming and J lost 0 bases, with 17 bases between them. Written as DNA, the CDR3 is TGTGCCAGCAGCCCGGCCGACAGGTTAATCTCTGGAAACACCATATATTTT. Its protein is CASSPADRLISGNTIYF.

The chain uses TRBV2 and TRBJ1-4, with D possibly being TRBD1 (6 bases). This CDR3 contains 13 residues. Germline V lookup: CDR1 SNHLY, CDR2 FYNNEI. Trimming left V 7 bases short and J 6 bases short, with 12 bases between. The chain's CDR3 is CASTGQIDEKLFF. CDR3 sequence (DNA): TGTGCCAGCACCGGACAGATTGATGAAAAACTGTTTTTT.

This chain connects TRBV30 to TRBJ1-4; D gene uncertain. This CDR3 is 12 amino acids long. Trimming cost V 3 bases and J 8 bases, with 10 bases left between them. CDR1 is GTSNPN and CDR2 is SVGIG in the germline V gene (reference sequence). CDR3 protein: CAWRTFGEKLFF. The CDR3 DNA follows: TGTGCCTGGAGGACCTTTGGGGAAAAACTGTTTTTT.

This sequence joins TRBV29-1 and TRBJ2-1; D is unresolved. V was shortened by 2 bases and J by 0 bases, with 8 bases between the two germline ends. The CDR3 loop spans 14 amino acids. CDR1 SQVTM and CDR2 ANQGSEA come from the germline V gene. In nucleotides, the CDR3 is TGCAGCGTTGAAAATGGTAGCTCCTACAATGAGCAGTTCTTC. It encodes CSVENGSSYNEQFF.

This clone was counted once. J is TRBJ2-7 and V is TRBV3-1 (or the pseudogene TRBV3-2); 8 bases map to TRBD1. Germline V gene data show CDR1 as LGHDT and CDR2 as YNNKEL (reference sequence). The CDR3 consists of 12 residues. V shed 8 bases and J 6 bases; nucleotides not matched to a gene: 6. The CDR3 spells CASGAGGFEQYF. As DNA, the CDR3 is TGTGCCAGCGGAGCAGGGGGCTTCGAGCAGTACTTC.

The J gene is TRBJ2-7, the V gene TRBV11-2, with 7 bases matching TRBD1. V shed 6 bases and J 5 bases; nucleotides not matched to a gene: 10. The CDR3 is made up of 14 amino acids. Germline V gene lookup returns CDR1 SGHAT and CDR2 FQNNGV. CDR3 DNA: TGTGCCAGCAGACCACAGGACAGGCCCCACGAGCAGTACTTC. Amino acid sequence: CASRPQDRPHEQYF.

This clone was seen only a few times. The chain couples TRBV2 to TRBJ1-5, with a possible D match to TRBD1 (5 bases). The CDR3 sequence is 15 residues long. V was clipped by 4 bases and J by 7 bases, with 17 bases between them. Germline V gene sequence: CDR1 SNHLY, CDR2 FYNNEI. CDR3 DNA sequence: TGTGCCAGCAGTGCCCAGTCTTTGAGGGACCAGCCCCAGCATTTT. It specifies CASSAQSLRDQPQHF.